This TCR beta chain stems from a study of T cell responses to AZD1222 COVID-19 vaccine. Points from the study as a whole: The study found Spike-specific TCR breadth and depth rose after two AZD1222 doses. Nearly half of spike-specific TCRs reportedly target variant regions that are unmutated in the B.1.351 and B.1.1.7 variants. The donor cohort was predominantly white British with a female majority, and clonal diversity may have been underestimated.

Here immunoSEQ multiplex PCR was the method, and the copy in TCRdb shows in-frame clones only, minus some. The sample shows roughly 120,000 clones, 75% to 95% of them seen only once. Trimming at V came to 7 bases and at J to 10 bases, leaving 4 bases not matched to a gene. Germline V gene sequence: CDR1 MGHDK, CDR2 SYGVNS. CDR3 length equals 11 residues. To note about this clone: Its antigen is not known.

This TCR derives from an adult in good health. The sequences come from peripheral blood, collected on day 0 of AZD1222 vaccination. The rearrangement joins TRBV25-1 to TRBJ2-4, with 7 positions matching TRBD1. CDR3 coding DNA: TGTGCCAGCACCCAACAGGGGATTCAGTACTTC. This codes for CASTQQGIQYF.